The next 23 T cell receptor beta chains were all read from a single sample in a study of cytomegalovirus exposure and HLA in healthy donors. Researchers ran the PCR with 60 Vbeta and 13 Jbeta primers. Assay: immunoSEQ multiplex PCR; the TCRdb copy retains only in-frame clones and omits some. Of approximately 170,000 clones in the sample, around 68% were seen once. The sequenced material came from PBMCs. Receptors originate from a man aged 35 to 55 in good health and CMV-seronegative.

This clone was seen only a few times. The V and J genes are TRBV13 and TRBJ1-6, with TRBD1 identical over 7 bases. CDR1 and CDR2 (germline): PRHDT, FYEKMQ (reference sequence). The CDR3 totals 13 residues. The junction had 4 bases not matched to a gene; V was cut back by 4 bases and J by 10 bases. The CDR3 DNA reads as TGTGCCAGCAGCTATCCAGGGGGATCACCCCTCCACTTT. Amino acids: CASSYPGGSPLHF.

This CDR3 is CASSLLQGADEQFF. The CDR3 DNA reads as TGTGCCAGCAGCTTACTACAGGGGGCCGATGAGCAGTTCTTC. This rearrangement joins TRBV7-6 to TRBJ2-1; 9 bases are a match to TRBD1. CDR1 and CDR2 (germline): SGHVS, FNYEAQ. With V trimmed by 2 bases and J by 8 bases, 4 bases remained unmatched. CDR3 length: 14 residues.

V usage is TRBV7-2 and J usage is TRBJ2-7; tentative D call: TRBD1 (6 bases). V lost 0 bases and J lost 6, with 21 bases in between. CDR3 length: 17 residues. Per the germline V gene, CDR1 is SGHTA and CDR2 is FQGNSA. CDR3: CASSLARWGRGVFEQYF. The DNA for the CDR3 is TGTGCCAGCAGCTTAGCTAGGTGGGGCAGGGGTGTCTTCGAGCAGTACTTC.

This clone was picked up one time. The V gene is TRBV15, the J gene TRBJ1-1, with 10 bases aligning to TRBD1. Germline V gives CDR1 LNHNV, CDR2 YYDKDF (reference sequence). Unmatched junction bases numbered 13, after V lost 5 bases and J lost 1 base. The length of the CDR3 is 18 residues. CDR3 protein: CATSGEPGQGDGNTEAFF. In DNA form, the CDR3 reads TGTGCCACCAGCGGCGAGCCTGGACAGGGGGACGGGAACACTGAAGCTTTCTTT.

This clone was seen a handful of times. The V call is TRBV19, the J call TRBJ1-5, with TRBD1 as a possible D gene (5 bases). Trimming removed 4 bases from V and 7 bases from J, with 11 bases in between. The germline V gene has CDR1 LNHDA and CDR2 SQIVND (reference sequence). CDR3 length equals 13 residues. Here the CDR3 DNA reads TGTGCCAGTAGTACCCAGGGAGGGCAGCCCCAGCATTTT. Protein product: CASSTQGGQPQHF.

J is TRBJ2-5 and V is TRBV5-4; tentative D call: TRBD1 (6 bases). CDR3 length: 15 amino acids. Deletions cut 2 bases from V and 1 base from J, with 12 bases between. Germline V CDR1 and CDR2: SGHNT, YYREEE (reference sequence). CDR3 sequence reads: CASSFPGAIQETQYF. The CDR3 coding sequence is TGTGCCAGCAGCTTTCCAGGGGCCATCCAAGAGACCCAGTACTTC.

In regard to this clone: One junction end disagrees with the germline gene, perhaps due to a read error. CDR3 region: CSSSLGGSGGYPYEQYF. The CDR3 coding sequence is TGTTCCAGCAGCTTAGGGGGTAGCGGGGGGTATCCCTACGAGCAGTACTTC. This chain links TRBV7-9 with TRBJ2-7; 10 positions match TRBD2. CDR1 is SEHNR and CDR2 is FQNEAQ in the germline V gene (reference sequence). This CDR3 comprises 17 residues.

The V call is TRBV27, the J call TRBJ2-3; possible D gene TRBD2, 5 bases. The CDR3 consists of 16 residues. With 3 bases removed from V and 2 bases from J, the gap between germline ends came to 15 bases. Germline V CDR1 and CDR2: MNHEY, SMNVEV (reference sequence). In DNA form, the CDR3 reads TGTGCCAGCAGTTTTGTTGGGTTCGGGGTCACAGATACGCAGTATTTT. It codes for CASSFVGFGVTDTQYF.

This chain connects TRBV28 to TRBJ1-5; TRBD1 agrees at 7 bases. The CDR3 loop spans 17 amino acids. The ends lost 4 bases at V and 0 bases at J; junction bases unmatched: 9. Germline V gives CDR1 MDHEN, CDR2 SYDVKM. This CDR3 is CASSSPQGGYSNQPQHF. In nucleotides, the CDR3 is TGTGCCAGCAGTTCGCCTCAGGGGGGTTATAGCAATCAGCCCCAGCATTTT.

The chain employs TRBV7-2 and TRBJ2-7, with 8 bases identical to TRBD1. The CDR3 is made up of 15 amino acids. Germline V gene sequence: CDR1 SGHTA, CDR2 FQGNSA. Trimming cost V 5 bases and J 0 bases; bases outside gene matches: 6. CDR3 loop: CASSPRDRSSYEQYF. Here the CDR3 DNA reads TGTGCCAGCAGCCCCCGGGACAGGAGCTCCTACGAGCAGTACTTC.

The J gene is TRBJ2-1, the V gene TRBV4-1, with 9 bases matching TRBD2. This CDR3 region has 16 residues. The germline CDR1 and CDR2 sequences are MGHRA and YSYEKL. The V segment lost 2 bases and the J segment 8 bases; nucleotides outside the gene matches: 10. CDR3 DNA: TGCGCCAGCAGCCAAACATTCGCGGGGGGGGGCGATGAGCAGTTCTTC. Its translation is CASSQTFAGGGDEQFF.

The CDR3 here is CASSLEGASSYEQYF. Written as DNA, the CDR3 is TGTGCCAGCAGCTTGGAAGGGGCGAGCTCCTACGAGCAGTACTTC. The rearrangement uses TRBV5-8 and TRBJ2-7; TRBD1 is a possible D gene (5 bases). CDR1 is SGHTS and CDR2 is YDEGEE in the germline V gene. The CDR3 totals 15 residues. V was cut by 0 bases and J by 0 bases, with 10 bases left in between.

This chain joins TRBV20-1 and TRBJ2-7, with 7 positions matching TRBD1. The CDR3 length is 11 residues. The V gene end was trimmed by 6 bases and the J gene end by 7 bases; junction bases not matched to a gene: 6. CDR1 and CDR2 from the germline V gene are DFQATT and SNEGSKA (reference sequence). In DNA, the CDR3 is TGCAGTGCACCTAGGGGGCGTGAGCAGTACTTC. Translated, it gives CSAPRGREQYF.

Details on this clone: The same CDR3 can be traced to other DNA sequences in this sample. The rearrangement links TRBV20-1 to TRBJ2-3; no clear D gene. This CDR3 is built from 11 residues. Per the germline V gene, CDR1 is DFQATT and CDR2 is SNEGSKA (reference sequence). V shed 1 base and J shed 6 bases, with 5 bases lying between them. The CDR3 loop is CSARGGDTQYF. The CDR3 DNA reads as TGCAGTGCTAGAGGCGGTGATACGCAGTATTTT.

In this sample, this clone turned up once. This chain uses TRBV5-1 with TRBJ1-2; the D gene is possibly TRBD1 (6 bases). The V and J ends lost 0 bases and 4 bases respectively, with 13 bases between them. The CDR3 sequence is 15 residues long. Germline V gene lookup returns CDR1 SGHRS and CDR2 YFSETQ. The CDR3 loop reads CASSLDGGPSYGYTF. In DNA, the CDR3 is TGCGCCAGCAGCTTGGACGGGGGGCCCAGCTATGGCTACACCTTC.

This clone was counted a few times. Sequence at one end of the junction differs from germline and may be a read error. This chain uses TRBV7-7 with TRBJ2-5, with D perhaps matching TRBD2 (5 bases). Near its end, the DNA agrees better with TRBJ2-7, so the J call may be wrong. The CDR3 extends over 13 amino acids. From germline, CDR1 is SSHAT and CDR2 FNYEAQ (reference sequence). CDR3 residues: CASSLRTGYEQYF. The CDR3 nucleotides read TGTGCTAGCAGCCTCCGGACGGGGTACGAGCAGTACTTC.

This clone was counted between two and nine times. The V gene is TRBV19, the J gene TRBJ1-1; possibly TRBD1 for D (6 bases). CDR1 and CDR2 from the germline V gene are LNHDA and SQIVND (reference sequence). V shed 2 bases and J shed 0 bases, with 13 bases lying between them. The CDR3 has 16 residues. The chain's CDR3 is CASSISSYRVNTEAFF. For the CDR3, the DNA is TGTGCCAGTAGTATATCCTCATACAGGGTGAACACTGAAGCTTTCTTT.

This clone showed up just a few times. The chain employs TRBV2 and TRBJ2-7; D not certain. This CDR3 is built from 11 residues. Germline V gene lookup returns CDR1 SNHLY and CDR2 FYNNEI. V was cut by 5 bases and J by 4 bases, with 6 bases left in between. The CDR3 DNA reads TGTGCCAGCAGTCCCCTTTACGAGCAGTACTTC. This sequence encodes CASSPLYEQYF.

The chain couples TRBV19 to TRBJ1-2; the match to TRBD1 covers 7 bases. This CDR3 has 14 residues. Per germline, CDR1 LNHDA and CDR2 SQIVND (reference sequence). With 7 bases clipped from V and 3 bases from J, the junction kept 8 bases outside the gene matches. The DNA of the CDR3 is TGTGCCAGTACCCCACAGGGGACGCACTATGGCTACACCTTC. Translated, it gives CASTPQGTHYGYTF.

This clone came up a few times. Different DNA sequences within this sample yield the same CDR3. V and J are TRBV5-1 and TRBJ2-7; 8 bases fit TRBD1. Looked up from germline, CDR1 is SGHRS and CDR2 is YFSETQ. The V and J ends lost 2 bases and 7 bases, in that order; junction bases with no gene match: 8. The CDR3 runs 14 residues. In nucleotides, the CDR3 is TGCGCCAGCAGCTTTGGGCAGGGGGCAGAAGAGCAGTACTTC. Its translation is CASSFGQGAEEQYF.

The gene calls are TRBV30 and TRBJ1-1; 8 nucleotides agree with TRBD1. The germline gives CDR1 GTSNPN, CDR2 SVGIG (reference sequence). This CDR3 contains 14 residues. Germline trimming cut 2 bases from V and 5 bases from J; bases unmatched to any gene: 7. CDR3 sequence reads: CAWSSLHRGTEAFF. The CDR3 DNA reads TGTGCCTGGAGTAGCCTCCACAGGGGGACTGAAGCTTTCTTT. Supplemented by reference TRBV30 and TRBJ1-1, the full variable domain reads SQTIHQWPATLVQPVGSPLSLECTVEGTSNPNLYWYRQAAGRGLQLLFYSVGIGQISSEVPQNLSASRPQDRQFILSSKKLLLSDSGFYLCAWSSLHRGTEAFFGQGTRLTVV.

The chain has TRBV18 and TRBJ2-1; 8 bases line up with TRBD2. The trim removed 4 bases at V and 1 base at J, leaving 12 bases unmatched. The CDR3 totals 18 residues. Germline lookup yields CDR1 KGHSH and CDR2 LQKENI. CDR3 DNA sequence: TGTGCCAGCTCACGGTCTAGCGGGTCTCTTTGGTCCTACAATGAGCAGTTCTTC. Protein sequence: CASSRSSGSLWSYNEQFF.

The chain joins TRBV7-2 to TRBJ2-7, with TRBD2 identical over 7 bases. The V gene's germline CDR1 is SGHTA and CDR2 FQGNSA. V shed 4 bases, J shed 2 bases, and the junction held 5 bases outside the gene matches. The CDR3 has 14 residues. The CDR3 region is CASSSSSGTYEQYF. CDR3 coding DNA: TGTGCCAGCAGCTCCTCTAGCGGAACCTACGAGCAGTACTTC.